This entry describes one T cell receptor beta chain. Its antigen has not been determined. No base qualities exist here, and no much larger clone lies one base off it. TCR beta repertoires were profiled from peripheral blood of roughly 13 young patients with multiple sclerosis to demonstrate the VDJtools post-analysis software. The patients with multiple sclerosis were children and adolescents between about 6 and 16 years of age. Libraries were prepared through PCR. Instrument used: Illumina HiSeq 2500. Unique molecular identifiers were incorporated into TCR beta cDNA libraries to reduce PCR and sequencing biases. Per 1 to 10 million input T cells, roughly 500,000 cDNA molecules were obtained, such that each molecule approximated one T cell. The patient libraries were prepared and sequenced with the same protocol used for the earlier healthy control dataset. Samples belonging to the same batch were prepared together, multiplexed and sequenced on a shared HiSeq lane. In the source study's methods: MIGEC handled the raw barcoded reads, throwing out single-read molecular identifier groups before consensus assembly and CDR3 extraction. VDJtools was used for post-analysis of the clonotype tables, and diversity was normalized by down-sampling every dataset to the size of the smallest sample. In repertoire overlap clustering, CDR3 amino acid sequences, but not nucleotide sequences, were matched to correct batch-related cross-sample contamination. The raw public reads went through TCRdb reprocessing: fastp at Q25, MiXCR clone calling, in-frame beta chains kept. Entries are consolidated by CDR3 protein sequence, retaining the most common genes and DNA. These V and J calls originate from TCRdb's pipeline instead of the authors' own analysis. This sample lists roughly 800,000 distinct CDR3 sequences; under 70% were detected once. The top ten hold approximately 4.5% of the sample.

CDR1 and CDR2 were assigned from the germline V gene as KGHSH and LQKENI. The cysteine opens and the phenylalanine closes a CDR3 of 14 amino acids. Only CDR3 DNA is held: 42 bases, read in frame from base 1. V drops 2 bases and J drops 7 bases, leaving 12 bases in between. This sample was included in a study of post-analysis software for immune sequencing data (dated by TCRdb to about 2015). For the wider study: Disease courses on record covered relapsing-remitting, secondary progressive and progressive-relapsing multiple sclerosis, though some patients had no subtype annotation. Patient repertoires were compared against about twelve previously published healthy control repertoires from donors aged 6 to 25 years. A subset of samples was prepared in parallel using single-end sample barcoding, then pooled and co-amplified after Illumina adapter ligation. General study outcomes and caveats: The multiple sclerosis patient group was slightly younger than the control group. Significantly lower normalized Chao1 diversity was found in multiple sclerosis patients than in controls, suggesting substantial peripheral T-cell clonal expansion. Significantly higher frequencies in patients than in controls were found for about 5 TRBV segments, including TRBV5-6, TRBV5-1 and TRBV20-1. Direct clustering with F measure revealed strong co-clustering of samples prepared in the same batch, which led to a batch-effect correction.

The sequence was obtained from a girl aged 10-17 years with multiple sclerosis. The V and J segments used are TRBV18 and TRBJ1-5, with the D gene too uncertain to name. Sequencing was done on a sample of blood. The CDR3 is CASSPSPGWQPQHF. The nucleotides are TGTGCCAGCTCACCATCCCCGGGCTGGCAGCCCCAGCATTTT.